This paragraph covers one T cell receptor (beta chain) sequence. This sample is part of a study of radiotherapy plus CTLA-4 blockade in lung cancer. Produced via immunoSEQ multiplex PCR; TCRdb's table is partial and in-frame only. This sample has 120,000 or so clones, with approximately 90% found just once. The CDR3 has 15 amino acids. The V gene end was trimmed by 6 bases and the J gene end by 6 bases; junction bases not matched to a gene: 7. The V gene's germline CDR1 is SNHLY and CDR2 FYNNEI. This TCR was recovered from a human donor with non-small cell lung cancer that progressed on radiotherapy plus ipilimumab. The rearrangement links TRBV2 to TRBJ1-5, with 11 nucleotides matching TRBD1. Specimen: peripheral blood, collected from a patient treated with radiotherapy plus ipilimumab. The CDR3 region is CASRAGTGGTQPQHF. CDR3 DNA sequence: TGTGCCAGCAGGGCCGGGACAGGGGGGACTCAGCCCCAGCATTTT.